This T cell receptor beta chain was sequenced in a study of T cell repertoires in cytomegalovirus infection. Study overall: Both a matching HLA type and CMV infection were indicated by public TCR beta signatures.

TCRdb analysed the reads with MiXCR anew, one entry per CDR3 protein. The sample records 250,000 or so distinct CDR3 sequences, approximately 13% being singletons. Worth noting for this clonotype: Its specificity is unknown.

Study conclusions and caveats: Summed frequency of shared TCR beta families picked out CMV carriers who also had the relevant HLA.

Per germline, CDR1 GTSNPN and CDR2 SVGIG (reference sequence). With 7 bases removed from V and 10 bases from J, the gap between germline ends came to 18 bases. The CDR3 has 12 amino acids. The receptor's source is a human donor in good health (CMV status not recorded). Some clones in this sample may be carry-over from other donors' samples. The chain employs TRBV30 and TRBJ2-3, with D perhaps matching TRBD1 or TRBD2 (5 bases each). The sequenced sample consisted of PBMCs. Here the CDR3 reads CASLRPPGPQYF. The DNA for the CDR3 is TGTGCCTCCCTTAGACCCCCGGGACCGCAGTATTTT.